This T cell receptor beta chain was identified during a study of technical replicates of blood from several donors. Germline lookup yields CDR1 SGHKS and CDR2 YYEKEE (reference sequence). CDR3 length: 15 residues. V was pared by 0 bases and J by 5 bases, with 5 bases of the junction left unmatched. Sequencing was performed with immunoSEQ multiplex PCR; in TCRdb, only in-frame clones are kept and a portion is missing. The data show more than 70,000 clones, approximately 96% seen once. V and J are TRBV5-5 and TRBJ1-5, with 7 bases matching TRBD1. The source material was T cells isolated from PBMCs. The source of this sequence is a human donor in good health. The CDR3 bases are TGTGCCAGCAGCTTGGGGCAGGGGGGCCATCAGCCCCAGCATTTT. Translating it yields CASSLGQGGHQPQHF.